This T cell receptor (beta chain) was retrieved from a study of T-cell memory formation after mild COVID-19. TCRdb analysed the 5' RACE reads with MiXCR anew, one entry per CDR3 protein. The table lists 85,000 to 130,000 distinct CDR3 sequences, roughly 12% of them singletons. V was pared by 3 bases and J by 0 bases, with 6 bases between. This CDR3 is built from 13 residues. Germline values: CDR1 SGHAT, CDR2 FQNNGV. The receptor comes from an adult woman who had mild COVID-19 (a few samples of this study predate the infection). Cell type and time point are not known. The source material was PBMCs or a T cell subset sorted from them (not recorded which). The rearrangement links TRBV11-2 to TRBJ2-7, with unresolved D. The CDR3 spells CASSLRHSYEQYF. CDR3 bases: TGTGCCAGCAGCTTGCGGCACTCCTACGAGCAGTACTTC.